This TCR beta chain was observed in a study of Ad26.COV2.S vaccination and SARS-CoV-2 variants. Background on the study: Trial arm assignment for the donor was COV1001 Ad26.COV2.S.

Whole-study findings and limits: Total responses of T cells may have been underestimated by the analyses of TCR breadth and depth.

The CDR3 runs 15 residues. The trim removed 5 bases at V and 5 bases at J, leaving 8 bases unmatched. CDR1 LNHNV and CDR2 YYDKDF come from the germline V gene (reference sequence). To note about this clone: The antigen is not known.

Sequencing was performed with immunoSEQ multiplex PCR; in TCRdb, only in-frame clones are kept and a portion is missing. The sample yields about 480,000 clones, around nine tenths seen once. Treatment of the sample: over 15 received Ad26.COV2.S at low or high dose, single or two shots; roughly five received placebo; per-sample allocation not given. Day 63 following the first vaccine or placebo injection was when the samples were taken. An Ad26 vector expressing Wuhan-strain SARS-CoV-2 spike constituted the vaccine. The source was peripheral blood, collected in a trial of Ad26.COV2.S vaccine versus placebo. The V and J genes are TRBV15 and TRBJ1-5, with 8 bases lining up with TRBD1. The TCR sequence derives from a person aged 18-60 years who received the Ad26.COV2.S COVID-19 vaccine or a placebo. The CDR3 spells CATSPTGTGYQPQHF. The CDR3 DNA follows: TGTGCCACCAGCCCCACCGGGACAGGCTATCAGCCCCAGCATTTT.